This T cell receptor beta chain comes out of a study of regulatory T cells in long-lasting Graves disease. The study, taken as a whole, reports: Persistent patients shared more public clonotypes (over 2,500) than new patients (roughly 1,000).

Time point defined: newly diagnosed GD, antithyroid drugs for less than 3 months. PBMC RNA was the source of the TCR library. American Thyroid Association guidelines defined how Graves' disease was diagnosed. CDR1 and CDR2 from the germline V gene are SGHAT and FQNNGV. The CDR3 consists of 19 residues. The ends lost 8 bases at V and 10 bases at J; junction bases unmatched: 22. This clonotype was picked up many times. What it recognizes is unknown. In building TCR beta libraries, iRepertoire HTBI primers were used together with Arm-PCR of CDR3 regions. TCRdb fed the multiplex PCR reads into MiXCR, producing one record per CDR3 protein. The repertoire consists of 360,000 or so distinct CDR3 sequences, with over 9.5% occurring once and the leading ten covering 18%. In addition, the sample was reused for a study of T cells in Graves' hyperthyroidism and ophthalmopathy. That work adds: HTBI primers were the set used in a first-round RT-PCR of the TCR CDR3. In the blood, most expanded thyroid clonotypes above 0.001 appeared as well.

The sample was peripheral blood mononuclear cells (PBMCs), taken at new diagnosis, from a patient treated with antithyroid drugs. The rearrangement links TRBV11-2 to TRBJ2-1; 14 positions match TRBD2. The source of this sequence is a young woman with Graves disease. The CDR3 sequence: CASQSKIPGTSGSGGEQFF. The CDR3 DNA reads as TGTGCCAGCCAATCAAAAATACCTGGGACTAGCGGGAGTGGAGGGGAGCAGTTCTTC.